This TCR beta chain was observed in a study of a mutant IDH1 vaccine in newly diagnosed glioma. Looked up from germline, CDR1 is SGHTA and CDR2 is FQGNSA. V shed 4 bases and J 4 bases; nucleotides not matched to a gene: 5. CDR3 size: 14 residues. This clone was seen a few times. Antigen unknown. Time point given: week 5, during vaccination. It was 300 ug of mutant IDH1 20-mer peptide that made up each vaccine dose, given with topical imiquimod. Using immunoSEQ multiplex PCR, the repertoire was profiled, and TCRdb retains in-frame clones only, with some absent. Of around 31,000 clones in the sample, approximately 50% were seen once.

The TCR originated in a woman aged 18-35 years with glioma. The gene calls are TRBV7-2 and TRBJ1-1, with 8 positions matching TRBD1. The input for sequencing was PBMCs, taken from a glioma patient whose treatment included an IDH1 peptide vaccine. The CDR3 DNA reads TGTGCCAGCAGCTCGGTCACAGGGGGCACTGAAGCTTTCTTT. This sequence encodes CASSSVTGGTEAFF.